The 9 T cell receptor beta chains below come from one sample, sequenced in a study of blood T cell repertoires in COVID-19 (dated by TCRdb to the early 2020s). Libraries were made using the immunoSEQ multiplex PCR assay. TCRdb carries this immuneACCESS record with in-frame sequences only. Its versions omit some clonotypes, under half of them owing to an unresolved V gene in the studies checked, with the rest unexplained. The sample table records roughly 220,000 clones; roughly 89% of these occur just once. Jointly, the top ten make up 6.8% of the sample. Sequences were obtained from PBMCs or T cells enriched from blood (not recorded which). The receptors were gathered from a woman between 40 and 55 years old who had recovered from COVID-19.

This chain joins TRBV7-9 and TRBJ1-2; 7 bases match TRBD1. The V segment lost 6 bases and the J segment 13 bases; nucleotides outside the gene matches: 8. Germline CDR1 reads SEHNR; CDR2 reads FQNEAQ (reference sequence). This CDR3 is 11 amino acids long. The CDR3 DNA follows: TGTGCCAGCAGTTACAGGGGAGGTTGCACCTTC. Protein product: CASSYRGGCTF.

V is TRBV10-3 and J is TRBJ2-7; 7 nucleotides line up with TRBD1. V was pared by 2 bases and J by 3 bases, with 10 bases of the junction left unmatched. Germline loops: CDR1 ENHRY, CDR2 SYGVKD. This CDR3 comprises 16 residues. The CDR3 loop reads CAISEVRGQVIYEQYF. The DNA for the CDR3 is TGTGCCATCAGTGAGGTACGAGGACAGGTAATCTACGAGCAGTACTTC.

The chain uses TRBV7-9 and TRBJ2-7, with 9 bases lining up with TRBD2. The CDR3 length is 15 residues. Germline V gives CDR1 SEHNR, CDR2 FQNEAQ (reference sequence). With V trimmed by 1 base and J by 3 bases, 4 bases remained unmatched. CDR3 sequence (DNA): TGTGCCAGCAGCTTAGGGACTAGCGTAGGCTACGAGCAGTACTTC. Translating it yields CASSLGTSVGYEQYF.

This clone occurred once. The CDR3 sequence is CASSFGQPDSGNTIYF. The CDR3 nucleotides are TGCGCCAGCAGCTTCGGACAGCCTGACTCTGGAAACACCATATATTTT. The chain combines TRBV5-1 with TRBJ1-3; D is possibly TRBD1 (6 bases). The CDR3 length is 16 residues. The germline V and J ends were trimmed by 2 bases and 0 bases, with 12 bases remaining between them. Germline V gives CDR1 SGHRS, CDR2 YFSETQ.

The rearrangement joins TRBV7-9 to TRBJ1-6, with 8 bases identical to TRBD1. Germline CDR1 is SEHNR and CDR2 is FQNEAQ (reference sequence). The CDR3 is made up of 15 amino acids. J was trimmed by 14 bases and V by 3 bases; bases with no gene match: 12. DNA for the CDR3: TGTGCCAGCAGCTTCGCCGGGACAGGAGTTTCCGCCCTCCACTTT. Amino acids: CASSFAGTGVSALHF.

Only a few counts were recorded for this clone. The V gene is TRBV28, the J gene TRBJ1-2; TRBD1 might be the D (6 bases). V was trimmed by 2 bases and J by 6 bases, leaving 10 bases between them. CDR1 and CDR2 (germline): MDHEN, SYDVKM. This CDR3 region has 13 residues. CDR3 DNA sequence: TGTGCCAGCAGTTTACGGGACACAAATGGCTACACCTTC. This translates into CASSLRDTNGYTF.

V and J are TRBV27 and TRBJ1-1; unclear D gene. CDR3 length equals 13 residues. Trimming stripped 5 bases from V and 4 bases from J, with 11 bases between. The V gene's germline CDR1 is MNHEY and CDR2 SMNVEV (reference sequence). This chain's CDR3 is CASSPRSGTEAFF. In DNA form, the CDR3 reads TGTGCCAGCAGTCCCCGCAGTGGCACTGAAGCTTTCTTT.

J is TRBJ1-5 and V is TRBV5-1; D may be TRBD1 (6 bases). CDR1 SGHRS and CDR2 YFSETQ come from the germline V gene. V was clipped by 0 bases and J by 7 bases, with 14 bases between them. The CDR3 is 15 amino acids. CDR3 in amino acids: CASSLDAGVGQPQHF. The CDR3 bases are TGCGCCAGCAGCTTGGATGCAGGGGTAGGGCAGCCCCAGCATTTT. Complete variable domain (other parts from reference TRBV5-1 and TRBJ1-5): KAGVTQTPRYLIKTRGQQVTLSCSPISGHRSVSWYQQTPGQGLQFLFEYFSETQRNKGNFPGRFSGRQFSNSRSEMNVSTLELGDSALYLCASSLDAGVGQPQHFGDGTRLSIL.

The rearrangement uses TRBV2 and TRBJ2-5; 12 nucleotides line up with TRBD2. This CDR3 contains 15 residues. Germline assignment: CDR1 SNHLY and CDR2 FYNNEI. With V trimmed by 10 bases and J by 5 bases, 11 bases remained unmatched. Written as DNA, the CDR3 is TGTGCCATCGAACTAGCGGGAGGATCAGTGGAGACCCAGTACTTC. Amino acids: CAIELAGGSVETQYF.